These T cell receptor beta chains were read from a single sample in a study of metastatic and nonmetastatic thyroid tumors. TCRdb re-called clones via MiXCR from the PCR reads. The sample lists approximately 21,000 clones, roughly a quarter occurring once. The specimen sequenced was tumor tissue. The origin of the receptors is a female donor with papillary thyroid cancer or a benign thyroid nodule (not recorded which). Some clones in this sample may be carry-over from other donors' samples. Both conserved end residues are part of each CDR3. A D gene is named only where the DNA matches it firmly.

V gene	J gene	D gene	CDR3 protein
TRBV5-1	TRBJ2-2	-	CASSLGAGWLNTVELFF
TRBV9	TRBJ2-7	TRBD2	CASSVRGSGSSYEQYF
TRBV6-5	TRBJ2-5	-	CASSYMAGGGHQETQYF
TRBV5-1	TRBJ2-3	-	CASAGQDTQYF
TRBV5-5	TRBJ2-7	TRBD1	CASSLGVGTGSYEQYF
TRBV18	TRBJ2-7	-	CASPPLTKLGEQYF
TRBV5-4	TRBJ2-7	-	CASSLRQDFYEQYF
TRBV3-1	TRBJ2-7	-	CASSQGRGYEQYF
TRBV11-2	TRBJ1-5	-	CASSLAAGQPQHF
TRBV4-1	TRBJ2-5	TRBD2	CASILTGTSGGSEETQYF
TRBV6-2/TRBV6-3	TRBJ2-3	-	CASRRDFTDTQYF
TRBV6-5	TRBJ1-1	TRBD1	CASSYLGGGTEAFF
TRBV6-2/TRBV6-3	TRBJ1-2	-	CATHSRGLEGYTF
TRBV6-2/TRBV6-3	TRBJ1-5	TRBD1	CASSINRGNSNHPQHF
TRBV15	TRBJ2-7	TRBD2	CATSLRTSGTYEQYF
TRBV12-3/TRBV12-4	TRBJ1-1	-	CASRGYRENEAFF
TRBV9	TRBJ1-2	-	CASSGGGYYGYTF
TRBV19	-	TRBD2	CASSPRTRVEDNEQFF
TRBV5-1	TRBJ2-7	-	CASSLVAGNLLNYEQYF
TRBV10-1	TRBJ2-7	-	CASVAGTRSSNYEQYF
TRBV7-2	TRBJ2-7	-	CASSLGHHSYEQYF
TRBV12-3/TRBV12-4	TRBJ1-1	TRBD1	CASSPPGTGRMNTEAFF
TRBV6-2/TRBV6-3	TRBJ2-5	-	CASSLQDREVQTQYF
TRBV7-2	TRBJ2-3	TRBD2	CASSRLAGGNTDTQYF
TRBV7-8	TRBJ1-3	-	CASSPGHGAAGNTIYF
TRBV20-1	TRBJ1-1	TRBD1	CSAQPDRGLGTEAFF
TRBV6-1	TRBJ2-1	-	CASTHLGDFSREQFF
TRBV5-5	TRBJ2-7	TRBD1	CASSTYGTGGAEQYF
TRBV14	TRBJ1-2	TRBD1	CASIQNLAVTGGSYTF
TRBV20-1	TRBJ2-3	-	CSASPGSRVADTQYF
TRBV12-3/TRBV12-4	TRBJ2-6	-	CASILDRNPNSGANVLTF
TRBV2	TRBJ1-4	TRBD1	CASKETGGEKLFF
TRBV20-1	TRBJ1-2	TRBD1	CSARGTGNNYGYTF
TRBV10-1	TRBJ2-1	TRBD2	CASRGEGEQFF
TRBV6-2/TRBV6-3	TRBJ2-2	TRBD2	CASSYSGGFEASTVELFF
TRBV20-1	TRBJ2-2	-	CSARLTAFYTGELFF
TRBV18	TRBJ1-3	-	CASSGAGGIGSGNTIYF
TRBV20-1	TRBJ1-4	-	CSAWRDVPPSKLFF
TRBV4-1	TRBJ2-5	-	CASSLSQRQETQYF
TRBV28	TRBJ2-6	-	CASSSGTWLSGANFLTF
TRBV24-1	TRBJ2-3	-	CATSYPGSADTQYF
TRBV7-2	TRBJ2-7	-	CASSSRTGFYEQYF
TRBV20-1	TRBJ2-1	-	CSARGPGEWALNEQFF
TRBV9	TRBJ2-2	-	CASSVWGPNTGELFF
TRBV6-5	TRBJ2-2	-	CASSSRSRTGPTGELFF
TRBV7-2	TRBJ1-3	-	CASSSWTVSGNTIYF
TRBV7-8	TRBJ2-1	-	CASSFGGRGRSHNEQFF
TRBV12-3/TRBV12-4	TRBJ2-7	-	CASSGSGRYEQYF
TRBV20-1	TRBJ2-3	TRBD1	CSARSAGGPGTDTQYF
TRBV6-1	TRBJ1-1	-	CATLVNTEAFF
TRBV12-3/TRBV12-4	TRBJ1-5	-	CASSFPQGNQPQHF
TRBV20-1	TRBJ2-3	-	CSTRDPRHSTDTQYF
TRBV4-1	TRBJ2-7	-	CASSQDGYGGVEQYF
TRBV11-3	TRBJ2-3	-	CASSLSGSTDTQYF
TRBV18	TRBJ2-2	TRBD1	CASSPPGQVGTGELFF
TRBV28	TRBJ1-1	-	CASVAGPLGTEAFF
TRBV11-2	TRBJ2-1	TRBD1	CASSYRDRGRNEQFF